The 6 T cell receptor beta chains given below trace back to one sample, sequenced in a study of preoperative IRX-2 immunotherapy in early breast cancer. Treatment indicated: preoperative locoregional IRX-2 cytokine immunotherapy. Libraries were prepared by immunoSEQ multiplex PCR; TCRdb keeps only in-frame clonotypes and omits some of them. In the table there are 35,000 to 40,000 clones, around four fifths of which are singletons. The specimen comprised lymph node tissue, sampled after IRX-2 immunotherapy. The receptors stem from a human donor with breast cancer.

The CDR3 DNA sequence: TGTGCCAGCAGCTCAGACAACAGGGGACCTAGCGCACCCCTCCACTTT. Translated, it gives CASSSDNRGPSAPLHF. The V call is TRBV7-1, the J call TRBJ1-6, with 7 bases fitting TRBD1. TRBV7-1 is assigned to the ORF class and has an uncertain function. The CDR3 length is 16 residues. V was pared by 1 base and J by 11 bases, with 11 bases of the junction left unmatched.

V gene TRBV5-1 combines with J gene TRBJ1-4, with a possible D match to TRBD1 (5 bases). Trimming took off 4 bases at V and 8 bases at J, with 15 bases between the two ends. This CDR3 contains 14 residues. Germline assignment: CDR1 SGHRS and CDR2 YFSETQ. CDR3 DNA sequence: TGCGCCAGCAGCCCCGAGGGGCGCGGGGAAAAACTGTTTTTT. It translates to CASSPEGRGEKLFF.

The CDR3 spells CASSLEESAMNTEAFF. The CDR3 region has the DNA TGTGCCAGCAGCTTAGAGGAATCGGCTATGAACACTGAAGCTTTCTTT. The V and J genes are TRBV11-3 and TRBJ1-1, with D unresolved. The CDR3 totals 16 residues. Germline loops: CDR1 SGHNT, CDR2 YENEEA. V was shortened by 0 bases and J by 0 bases, with 11 bases between the two germline ends.

V is TRBV19 and J is TRBJ2-7, with D possibly TRBD1 on 5 matching bases. CDR1 is LNHDA and CDR2 is SQIVND in the germline V gene (reference sequence). The V and J ends lost 2 bases and 7 bases respectively, with 12 bases between them. The CDR3 consists of 13 residues. The CDR3 sequence: CASSIYYYREQYF. CDR3 in DNA: TGTGCCAGTAGTATATACTACTACAGGGAGCAGTACTTC.

CDR3 nucleotide sequence: TGTGCCTGGAGTGGGACAGGGGGCCCCACAGATACGCAGTATTTT. Protein sequence: CAWSGTGGPTDTQYF. The rearrangement links TRBV30 to TRBJ2-3; 11 bases fit TRBD1. The trim removed 1 base at V and 2 bases at J, leaving 2 bases unmatched. The germline CDR1 and CDR2 sequences are GTSNPN and SVGIG (reference sequence). The CDR3 has 15 residues.

The J gene is TRBJ1-1, the V gene TRBV28; 10 bases align to TRBD1. This CDR3 is built from 16 residues. Germline-derived CDR1 and CDR2 are MDHEN and SYDVKM. V lost 5 bases and J lost 3; bases outside the gene matches: 9. Here the CDR3 DNA reads TGTGCCAGCAGTCCCCCGGGACAGGGGAAGGACACTGAAGCTTTCTTT. Its protein product is CASSPPGQGKDTEAFF.